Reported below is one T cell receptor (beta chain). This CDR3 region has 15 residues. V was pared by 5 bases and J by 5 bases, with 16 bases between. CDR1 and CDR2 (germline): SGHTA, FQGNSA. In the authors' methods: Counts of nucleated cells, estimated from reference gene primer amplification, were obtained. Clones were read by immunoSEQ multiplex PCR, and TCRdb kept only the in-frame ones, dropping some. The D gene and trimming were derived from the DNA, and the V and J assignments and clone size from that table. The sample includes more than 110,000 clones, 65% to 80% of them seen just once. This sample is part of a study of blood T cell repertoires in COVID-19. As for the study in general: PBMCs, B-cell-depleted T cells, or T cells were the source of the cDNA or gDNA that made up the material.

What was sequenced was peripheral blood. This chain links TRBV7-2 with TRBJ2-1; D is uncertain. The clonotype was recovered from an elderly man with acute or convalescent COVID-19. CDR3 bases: TGTGCCAGCAGCCTTGTAGCTTCTTTCCACAATGAGCAGTTCTTC. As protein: CASSLVASFHNEQFF.